What follows are 5 T cell receptor beta chains derived from one specimen sequenced in a study of vaccination effects on CD4 cells after COVID-19. No antigen is known for these receptors. Measured with immunoSEQ multiplex PCR; TCRdb has only the in-frame clones, and not every one. Of approximately 19,000 clones detected, over 65% appear once; the ten largest clones hold around 35%. CD4+ T cells specific for antigen were expanded with viral peptide pools by the ViraFEST assay before sequencing. Cells that had been cultured for approximately ten days were the source of isolated CD4+ T cells. Infection dated between March and December 2020, before the Alpha, Beta and Delta variants reached the United States. Sequenced material: CD4+ T cells from PBMCs cultured with a peptide pool, taken before COVID-19 vaccination. Every receptor here comes from a human donor who had a prior SARS-CoV-2 infection.

This clone appeared a few times. The chain recombines TRBV5-6 with TRBJ1-6; a possible D gene is TRBD1 (5 bases). CDR1 SGHDT and CDR2 YYEEEE come from the germline V gene. This CDR3 is 14 amino acids long. V gave up 4 bases and J gave up 6 bases, with 11 bases separating them. CDR3 region: CASSPGTPNSPLHF. CDR3 DNA sequence: TGTGCCAGCAGCCCCGGGACTCCTAATTCACCCCTCCACTTT.

The chain is built from TRBV14 and TRBJ2-3; D call uncertain. Germline lookup yields CDR1 SGHDN and CDR2 FVKESK. V was trimmed by 1 base and J by 3 bases, leaving 14 bases between them. This CDR3 is built from 16 residues. Here the CDR3 reads CASSQGPSVRTDTQYF. The CDR3 DNA is TGTGCCAGCAGCCAAGGGCCCAGCGTGAGGACAGATACGCAGTATTTT.

CDR3 DNA: TGTGCCACCAGCAGAGAGATGGCGGGGTCAGTCACAGATACGCAGTATTTT. Amino acid sequence: CATSREMAGSVTDTQYF. The gene calls are TRBV15 and TRBJ2-3, with D possibly matching TRBD2 (6 bases). The CDR3 loop spans 17 amino acids. From germline, CDR1 is LNHNV and CDR2 YYDKDF (reference sequence). Trimming took off 0 bases at V and 2 bases at J, with 15 bases between the two ends.

The V call is TRBV5-4, the J call TRBJ2-7, with 12 bases matching TRBD2. With V trimmed by 1 base and J by 4 bases, 3 bases remained unmatched. The CDR3 loop spans 15 amino acids. Germline V CDR1 and CDR2: SGHNT, YYREEE (reference sequence). The CDR3 coding sequence is TGTGCCAGCAGCTTGACTAGCGGGGGGAATTACGAGCAGTACTTC. This gives the protein CASSLTSGGNYEQYF.

The rearrangement links TRBV7-9 to TRBJ2-7, with D possibly matching TRBD1 (5 bases). Germline assignment: CDR1 SEHNR and CDR2 FQNEAQ (reference sequence). CDR3 length: 11 amino acids. Between the trimmed V and J ends, which lost 6 bases and 6 bases, there was a span of 9 bases. The chain's CDR3 is CASSTGSEQYF. CDR3 nucleotide sequence: TGTGCCAGCAGTACAGGTTCCGAGCAGTACTTC.